The text below deals with one TCR beta chain. The antigen is unknown. This record comes from a study of cytomegalovirus exposure and HLA in healthy donors. Whole-study context: HLA-typed donors were the source of around 77 million unique TCRs held in an early data release. Study-level results: A list of 164 TCR beta chains associated with cytomegalovirus was given.

Trimming cost V 4 bases and J 4 bases; bases outside gene matches: 5. The germline V gene has CDR1 MNHEY and CDR2 SVGAGI. The CDR3 contains 15 residues. It was with 60 Vbeta and 13 Jbeta primers that the PCR ran. As processed by the authors: It was a later analysis that counted tens of millions of unique TCR beta chains, of which some 10 million were shared. Clones were sequenced by immunoSEQ multiplex PCR, and TCRdb holds only the in-frame ones, with some missing. The DNA was the basis for D and trimming; V, J and clone size are from that table. The sample has 65,000 to 85,000 clones. The source is a woman in her twenties or thirties in good health and CMV-seronegative. The genes are TRBV6-5 and TRBJ1-5; 9 nucleotides agree with TRBD1. The sequenced sample was PBMCs. CDR3 protein: CASSSFGQGNQPQHF. For the CDR3, the DNA is TGTGCCAGCAGTTCCTTCGGACAGGGGAATCAGCCCCAGCATTTT.